Sequencing of this T cell receptor (beta chain) was carried out in a study of cytomegalovirus exposure and HLA in healthy donors. PCR involved 60 Vbeta and 13 Jbeta primers. Data came from immunoSEQ multiplex PCR; TCRdb stores just in-frame clones and leaves some out. The table has some 180,000 clones, roughly 79% seen once. The CDR3 length is 18 residues. CDR1 is MNHEY and CDR2 is SMNVEV in the germline V gene (reference sequence). With V trimmed by 1 base and J by 4 bases, 13 bases remained unmatched. The rearrangement uses TRBV27 and TRBJ2-1, with TRBD2 matching 7 bases. The sequence was collected from a man aged 30 to 45 in good health and CMV-seronegative. The sample was PBMCs. CDR3 DNA: TGTGCCAGCAGTTTATTCGCGGCTAGCGGTGTACAATACAATGAGCAGTTCTTC. As protein: CASSLFAASGVQYNEQFF.